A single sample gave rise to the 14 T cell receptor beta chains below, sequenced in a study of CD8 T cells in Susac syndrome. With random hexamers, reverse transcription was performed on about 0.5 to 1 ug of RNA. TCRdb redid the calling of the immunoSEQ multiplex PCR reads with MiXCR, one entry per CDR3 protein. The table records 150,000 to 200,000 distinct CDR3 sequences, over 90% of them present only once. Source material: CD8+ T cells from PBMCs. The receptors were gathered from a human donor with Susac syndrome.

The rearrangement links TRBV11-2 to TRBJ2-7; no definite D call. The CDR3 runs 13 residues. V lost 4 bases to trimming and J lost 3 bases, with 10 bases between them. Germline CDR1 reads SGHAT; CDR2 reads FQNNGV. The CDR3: CASSSPQDYEQYF. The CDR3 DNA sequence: TGTGCCAGCAGCTCTCCACAAGACTACGAGCAGTACTTC.

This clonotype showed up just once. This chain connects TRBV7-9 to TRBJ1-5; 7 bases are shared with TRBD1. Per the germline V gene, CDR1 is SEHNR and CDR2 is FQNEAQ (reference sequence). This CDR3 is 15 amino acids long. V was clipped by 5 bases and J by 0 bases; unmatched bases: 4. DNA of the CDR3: TGTGCCAGCAGCCCAGGGGGTCTTAGCAATCAGCCCCAGCATTTT. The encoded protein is CASSPGGLSNQPQHF. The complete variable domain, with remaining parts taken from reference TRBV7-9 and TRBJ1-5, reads DTGVSQNPRHKITKRGQNVTFRCDPISEHNRLYWYRQTLGQGPEFLTYFQNEAQLEKSRLLSDRFSAERPKGSFSTLEIQRTEQGDSAMYLCASSPGGLSNQPQHFGDGTRLSIL.

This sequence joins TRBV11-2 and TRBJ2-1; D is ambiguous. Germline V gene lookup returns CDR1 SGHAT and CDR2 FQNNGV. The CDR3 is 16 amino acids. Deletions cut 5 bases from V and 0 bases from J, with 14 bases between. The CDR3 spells CASSPRLFGSYNEQFF. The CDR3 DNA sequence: TGTGCCAGCAGCCCCCGCCTGTTTGGCTCCTACAATGAGCAGTTCTTC.

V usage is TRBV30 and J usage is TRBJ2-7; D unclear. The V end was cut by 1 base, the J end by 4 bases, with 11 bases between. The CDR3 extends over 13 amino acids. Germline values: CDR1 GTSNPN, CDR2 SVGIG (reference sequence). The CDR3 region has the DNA TGTGCCTGGAGTGACGGCCTGGGATACGAGCAGTACTTC. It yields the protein CAWSDGLGYEQYF.

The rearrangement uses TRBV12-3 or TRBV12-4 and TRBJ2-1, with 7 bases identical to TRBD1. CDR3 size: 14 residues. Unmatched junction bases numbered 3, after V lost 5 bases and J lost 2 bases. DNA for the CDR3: TGTGCCAGCAGTGACAGGGCGGCCTACAATGAGCAGTTCTTC. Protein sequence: CASSDRAAYNEQFF.

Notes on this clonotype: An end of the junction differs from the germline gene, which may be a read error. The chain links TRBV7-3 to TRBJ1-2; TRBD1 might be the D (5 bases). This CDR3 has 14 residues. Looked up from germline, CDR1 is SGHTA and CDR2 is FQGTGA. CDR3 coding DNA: TGTGCCAGCAGCGTAACCGGGACGGGCTATGGCTACACCTTC. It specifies CASSVTGTGYGYTF.

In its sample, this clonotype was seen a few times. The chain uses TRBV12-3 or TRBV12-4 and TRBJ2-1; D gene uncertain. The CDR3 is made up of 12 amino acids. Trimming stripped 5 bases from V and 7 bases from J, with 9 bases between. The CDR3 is CASSPSANEQFF. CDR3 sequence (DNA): TGTGCCAGCAGTCCGTCCGCGAATGAGCAGTTCTTC.

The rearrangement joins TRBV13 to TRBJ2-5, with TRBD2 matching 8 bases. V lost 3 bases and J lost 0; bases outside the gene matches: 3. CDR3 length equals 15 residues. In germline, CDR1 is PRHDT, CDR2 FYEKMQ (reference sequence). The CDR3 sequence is CASSFSGEYQETQYF. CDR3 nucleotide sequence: TGTGCCAGCAGCTTTAGCGGGGAGTACCAAGAGACCCAGTACTTC.

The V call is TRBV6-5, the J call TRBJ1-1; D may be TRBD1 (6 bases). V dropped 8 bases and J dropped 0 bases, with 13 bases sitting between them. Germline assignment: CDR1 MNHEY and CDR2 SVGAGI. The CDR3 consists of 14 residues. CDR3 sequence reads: CASSWTALNTEAFF. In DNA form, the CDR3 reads TGTGCCAGCTCTTGGACAGCCCTGAACACTGAAGCTTTCTTT.

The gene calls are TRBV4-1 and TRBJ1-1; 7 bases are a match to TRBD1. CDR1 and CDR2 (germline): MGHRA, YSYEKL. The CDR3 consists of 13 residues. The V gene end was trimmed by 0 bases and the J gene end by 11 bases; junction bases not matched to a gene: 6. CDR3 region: CASSQDQGGEAFF. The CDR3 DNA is TGCGCCAGCAGCCAAGATCAAGGGGGCGAGGCTTTCTTT.

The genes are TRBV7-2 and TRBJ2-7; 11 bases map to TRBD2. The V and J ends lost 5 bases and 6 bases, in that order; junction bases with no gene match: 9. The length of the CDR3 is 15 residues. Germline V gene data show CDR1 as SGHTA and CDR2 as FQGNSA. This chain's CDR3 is CASSLIAGGPSEQYF. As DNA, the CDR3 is TGTGCCAGCAGCCTTATAGCGGGGGGGCCTAGCGAGCAGTACTTC.

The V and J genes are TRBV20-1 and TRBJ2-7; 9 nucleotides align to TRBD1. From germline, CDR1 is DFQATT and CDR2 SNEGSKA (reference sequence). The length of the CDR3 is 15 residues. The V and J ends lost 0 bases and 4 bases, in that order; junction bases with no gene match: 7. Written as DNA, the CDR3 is TGCAGTGCTAGAGATCTGGGACAGGGTTTATACGAGCAGTACTTC. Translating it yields CSARDLGQGLYEQYF.

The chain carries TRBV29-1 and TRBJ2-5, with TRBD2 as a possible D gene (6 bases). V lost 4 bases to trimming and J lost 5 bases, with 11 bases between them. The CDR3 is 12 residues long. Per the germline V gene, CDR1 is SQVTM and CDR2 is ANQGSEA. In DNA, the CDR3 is TGCAGCGTTGGGTCCGGGAGTGAGACCCAGTACTTC. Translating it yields CSVGSGSETQYF. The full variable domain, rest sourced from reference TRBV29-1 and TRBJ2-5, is SAVISQKPSRDICQRGTSLTIQCQVDSQVTMMFWYRQQPGQSLTLIATANQGSEATYESGFVIDKFPISRPNLTFSTLTVSNMSPEDSSIYLCSVGSGSETQYFGPGTRLLVL.

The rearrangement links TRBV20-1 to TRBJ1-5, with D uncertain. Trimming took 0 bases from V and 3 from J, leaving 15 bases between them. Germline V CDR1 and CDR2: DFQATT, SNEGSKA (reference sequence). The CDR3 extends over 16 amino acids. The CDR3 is CSARDLLPKNNQPQHF. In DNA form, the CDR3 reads TGCAGTGCTAGAGATCTCCTACCAAAAAACAATCAGCCCCAGCATTTT.